This T cell receptor beta chain was recovered during a study of spatial heterogeneity in lung cancer. Findings of the study overall: Tracking of tumor mutation counts was seen in expanded intratumoral alpha and beta TCR counts.

About this clonotype: Its antigen is not known.

Trimming shortened V by 8 bases and J by 4 bases, and 17 bases separated the two germline ends. The CDR3 loop spans 15 amino acids. Germline-derived CDR1 and CDR2 are SNHLY and FYNNEI. TCRdb analysed the 5' RACE reads with MiXCR anew, one entry per CDR3 protein. The sample contains approximately 17,000 distinct CDR3 sequences, around 8% of which appear only once. The time point denotes: sample taken at primary tumor resection. This chain links TRBV2 with TRBJ2-2, with D possibly being TRBD1 (6 bases). The specimen comprised lung tumor tissue, sampled at surgery. The sequence was collected from a male donor with early-stage non-small cell lung cancer. CDR3 coding DNA: TGTGCCAGCCAGCCCCGGACAGACCTCACCGGGGAGCTGTTTTTT. This codes for CASQPRTDLTGELFF.